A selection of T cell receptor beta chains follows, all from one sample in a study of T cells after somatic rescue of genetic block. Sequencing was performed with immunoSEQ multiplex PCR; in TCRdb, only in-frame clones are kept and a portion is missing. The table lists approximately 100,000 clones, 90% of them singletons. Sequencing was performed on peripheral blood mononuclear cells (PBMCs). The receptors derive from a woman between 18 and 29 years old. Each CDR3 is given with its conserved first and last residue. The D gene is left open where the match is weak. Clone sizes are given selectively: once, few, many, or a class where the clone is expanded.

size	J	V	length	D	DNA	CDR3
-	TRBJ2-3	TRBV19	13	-	TGTGCCAGTAAACGGGAAAGAGGGGATACGCAGTATTTT	CASKRERGDTQYF
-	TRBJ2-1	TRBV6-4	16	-	TGTGCCAGTTCCCCCGGTTGGGGAGTGGGGCTCAATGAGCAGTTCTTC	CASSPGWGVGLNEQFF
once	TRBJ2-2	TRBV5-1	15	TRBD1	TGCGCCAGCAGAGGGGGACAGGGGAACACCGGGGAGCTGTTTTTT	CASRGGQGNTGELFF
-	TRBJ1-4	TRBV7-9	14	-	TGTGCCAGCAGCTTGGAACAGGATAATGAAAAACTGTTTTTT	CASSLEQDNEKLFF
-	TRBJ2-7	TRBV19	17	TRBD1	TGTGCCAGTAGCCGGGGAGGGACAGGGGGACGTTACTACGAGCAGTACTTC	CASSRGGTGGRYYEQYF
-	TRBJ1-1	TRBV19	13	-	TGTGCCAGTGTCCCGGACCTGAACACTGAAGCTTTCTTT	CASVPDLNTEAFF
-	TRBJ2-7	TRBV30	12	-	TGTGCCTGGAGTTGGGTGGGCTACGAGCAGTACTTC	CAWSWVGYEQYF
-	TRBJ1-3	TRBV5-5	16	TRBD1	TGTGCCAGCAGCTCCACAGGGGCCAGCTCTGGAAACACCATATATTTT	CASSSTGASSGNTIYF
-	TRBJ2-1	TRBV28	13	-	TGTGCCAGCAAGGGCTCTTACTACAATGAGCAGTTCTTC	CASKGSYYNEQFF
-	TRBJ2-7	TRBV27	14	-	TGTGCCAGCAGTCGTACGGGAGCGGGTTACGAGCAGTACTTC	CASSRTGAGYEQYF